These T cell receptor beta chains were read from a single sample in a study of post-analysis software for immune sequencing data. TCRdb itself ran the PCR reads through MiXCR, one entry per CDR3 protein. The sample comprises 600,000 to 700,000 distinct CDR3 sequences, over 45% of which are singletons, and approximately 10% rests with the top ten. The sample was blood. All receptors come from a girl aged 2 to 9 with multiple sclerosis. Each CDR3 is given with its conserved first and last residue. The D gene is left open where the match is weak. Size is stated for part of the rows, as once, few or many counts, or as a class when the clone is expanded.

J gene	V gene	clone size	D gene	CDR3 DNA	CDR3 protein
TRBJ2-1	TRBV4-2	.	.	TGTGCCAGCAGCCAAGACCCCAGTGGGGGTACCGATGAGCAGTTCTTC	CASSQDPSGGTDEQFF
TRBJ1-1	TRBV5-1	.	.	TGCGCCAGCAGCTCGGGGGAACCCCTAGCAGAAGCTTTCTTT	CASSSGEPLAEAFF
TRBJ2-1	TRBV5-5	.	.	TGTGCCAGCAGCTACCCGACCTTCTACAATGAGCAGTTCTTC	CASSYPTFYNEQFF
TRBJ1-2	TRBV12-3/TRBV12-4	.	TRBD1	TGTGCCAGCAGTTTAGCACCGGGACAGGGGTATGGCTACACCTTC	CASSLAPGQGYGYTF
TRBJ2-5	TRBV20-1	.	.	TGCAGTGCTGGCGGGGAGACCCAGTACTTC	CSAGGETQYF
TRBJ2-1	TRBV15	.	.	TGTGCCACCAGCAGAGAGGGGGTCGGGGTCGATGAGCAGTTCTTC	CATSREGVGVDEQFF
TRBJ2-1	TRBV7-2	few	.	TGTGCCAGCAGCTTAGCTCAGGCGTCTGTGCAGTTCTTC	CASSLAQASVQFF
TRBJ1-6	TRBV21-1	few	.	TGTGCCAGCAGCAAAGAGGGACAGGCCAATTCACCCCTCCACTTT	CASSKEGQANSPLHF
TRBJ2-1	TRBV29-1	.	TRBD1	TGCAGCGTTGAAGAGGGACAGAGTAATGAGCAGTTCTTC	CSVEEGQSNEQFF
TRBJ2-5	TRBV29-1	.	.	TGCAGCGTTTCTGTACTAGAGGGGAGTGAGACCCAGTACTTC	CSVSVLEGSETQYF
TRBJ2-3	TRBV20-1	.	TRBD2	TGCAGTGCTCCGACTAGCGGGGTTGAGGCGCAGTATTTT	CSAPTSGVEAQYF
TRBJ2-1	TRBV7-2	.	.	TGTGCCAGCAGCTTAGAGGTTGGAGTAAGAGAGCAGTTCTTC	CASSLEVGVREQFF
TRBJ2-4	TRBV10-3	.	TRBD2	TGTGCCATCAGTGACCCGGGACTAGCGGTAGCCAAAAACATTCAGTACTTC	CAISDPGLAVAKNIQYF
TRBJ2-7	TRBV10-3	.	.	TGTGCCATCGGGGCCCGGCAGGACGAGCAGTACTTC	CAIGARQDEQYF
TRBJ1-2	TRBV29-1	.	TRBD1	TGCAGCGCTGACAGGGTATCTCCTGACTATGGCTACACCTTC	CSADRVSPDYGYTF
TRBJ2-5	TRBV12-3/TRBV12-4	.	TRBD1	TGTGCCAGCAGGCCCGGGACAGGCCTACAAGTTGCCCAGTACTTC	CASRPGTGLQVAQYF
TRBJ2-3	TRBV12-3/TRBV12-4	few	.	TGTGCCAGCGTTGACAGCACAGATACGCAGTATTTT	CASVDSTDTQYF
TRBJ2-1	TRBV12-3/TRBV12-4	once	TRBD2	TGTGCCAGCAGTGAACTAGCGGGAGTCAACAGTGAGCAGTTCTTC	CASSELAGVNSEQFF
TRBJ2-5	TRBV7-2	.	.	TGTGCCAGCAGCTTAGGTGGGACCGCCAAGCAAGAGACCCAGTACTTC	CASSLGGTAKQETQYF
TRBJ2-5	TRBV5-8	.	.	TGTGCCAGCAGTTCGACAGGCCCTAAAAAAGAGACCCAGTACTTC	CASSSTGPKKETQYF
TRBJ2-1	TRBV3-1	.	.	TGTGCCAGCAGCCTGACTGGAGACGATGAGCAGTTCTTC	CASSLTGDDEQFF
TRBJ2-5	TRBV12-3/TRBV12-4	.	TRBD2	TGTGCCAGCAGTTTGAGGACTAGCGTACAAGAGACCCAGTACTTC	CASSLRTSVQETQYF
TRBJ1-4	TRBV6-5	.	.	TGTGCCAGCAGTTTCGCGATGAGTCCTGCTAATGAAAAACTGTTTTTT	CASSFAMSPANEKLFF
TRBJ2-1	TRBV4-1	.	TRBD2	TGCGCCAGCAGCCAAGGGTTCATAGGACTAGCGGGAGTTTATGAGCAGTTCTTC	CASSQGFIGLAGVYEQFF
TRBJ2-7	TRBV9	.	TRBD1	TGTGCCAGCAGCGTAGGTGTGGGACAGCATTCCTCCTACGAGCAGTACTTC	CASSVGVGQHSSYEQYF
TRBJ2-1	TRBV11-3	.	.	TGTGCCAGCACACGTACCGGAGATGAGCAGTTCTTC	CASTRTGDEQFF
TRBJ2-7	TRBV20-1	.	.	TGCAGTGCTACGACCGTAGCTTCCTACGAGCAGTACTTC	CSATTVASYEQYF
TRBJ2-1	TRBV14	.	.	TGTGCCAGCAGCCCCTTGGCAGGACCCTTCAATGAGCAGTTCTTC	CASSPLAGPFNEQFF
TRBJ1-1	TRBV5-5	once	.	TGTGCCAGCAGCGGGTGGTATGATGAGAACACTGAAGCTTTCTTT	CASSGWYDENTEAFF
TRBJ2-1	TRBV5-1	.	TRBD2	TGCGCCAGCAGCTTGGTGGGAGCGGGGGGCATGAACAATGAGCAGTTCTTC	CASSLVGAGGMNNEQFF
TRBJ2-1	TRBV12-3/TRBV12-4	.	.	TGTGCCAGCAGTTTCTCCGGGAGCGTGGGTTTATCCTACAATGAGCAGTTCTTC	CASSFSGSVGLSYNEQFF
TRBJ1-2	TRBV29-1	few	.	TGCAGCGTTGCCGCTAACTATGGCTACACCTTC	CSVAANYGYTF
TRBJ2-1	TRBV14	few	TRBD1	TGTGCCAGCAGCGTCAGCCCGGGACAGGGCCACAATGAGCAGTTCTTC	CASSVSPGQGHNEQFF
TRBJ2-1	TRBV7-2	.	.	TGTGCCAGCAGCTTATCCGCGCAAGGGGGACAAACCTACAATGAGCAGTTCTTC	CASSLSAQGGQTYNEQFF
TRBJ2-7	TRBV4-1	.	.	TGCGCCAGCAGCCAGGCCGGGACAAACAATGAGCAGTACTTC	CASSQAGTNNEQYF
TRBJ2-3	TRBV6-1	.	.	TGTGCCAGCAGTGAAGTCTTAGATACGCAGTATTTT	CASSEVLDTQYF
TRBJ1-2	TRBV12-3/TRBV12-4	few	.	TGTGCCAGCAGTTTACTGACCTATGGCTACACCTTC	CASSLLTYGYTF
TRBJ2-1	TRBV2	.	.	TGTGCCAGCAGTGGCTCCCTTGGGGATGAGCAGTTCTTC	CASSGSLGDEQFF
TRBJ2-4	TRBV20-1	.	.	TGCAGTGCTAACGGACATAAAAACATTCAGTACTTC	CSANGHKNIQYF
TRBJ2-1	TRBV7-3	.	.	TGTGCCAGCAGCCTAAACGGGGTCCCCTCCTACAATGAGCAGTTCTTC	CASSLNGVPSYNEQFF
TRBJ1-5	TRBV6-2/TRBV6-3	.	.	TGTGCCAGCAGTTACTCGAAGGACGGCTCATATAGCAATCAGCCCCAGCATTTT	CASSYSKDGSYSNQPQHF
TRBJ2-3	TRBV5-5	.	.	TGTGCCAGCAGCCCCATTCCGGGGACCACCCTTACAGGGGATACGCAGTATTTT	CASSPIPGTTLTGDTQYF
TRBJ2-1	TRBV10-3	.	TRBD2	TGTGCCATCAGAGCGGGAGACTACAATGAGCAGTTCTTC	CAIRAGDYNEQFF
TRBJ2-5	TRBV5-1	.	TRBD1	TGCGCCAGCAGCCCCCCGACAGGGGGAGGAGAGACCCAGTACTTC	CASSPPTGGGETQYF
TRBJ2-2	TRBV7-3	.	TRBD1	TGTGCCAGCAGCTTCCTGACAGGGACGGCGAACACCGGGGAGCTGTTTTTT	CASSFLTGTANTGELFF
TRBJ2-3	TRBV20-1	.	TRBD2	TGCAGCGGGACTAGCTTAGATACGCAGTATTTT	CSGTSLDTQYF
TRBJ1-2	TRBV9	few	.	TGTGCCAGCAGTATAGGCCAAGCTAACTATGGCTACACCTTC	CASSIGQANYGYTF
TRBJ2-6	TRBV4-1	.	.	TGCGCCAGCAGCCAGGGATTGCTGGGGGACAACGTCCTGACTTTC	CASSQGLLGDNVLTF